This T cell receptor (beta chain) was identified in a study of blood T cells in healthy people across ages. On the study more broadly: There was about one barcoded beta molecule captured by template switching per two T cells.

This CDR3 is 15 amino acids long. The trim removed 3 bases at V and 3 bases at J, leaving 4 bases unmatched. CDR1 SEHNR and CDR2 FQNEAQ come from the germline V gene (reference sequence). Sample-barcoded 5' priming and a J-beta primer mix drove a second PCR of roughly 7 to 11 cycles. Via MiXCR, TCRdb re-called the 5' RACE reads, giving one row per CDR3 protein. The sample contains 500,000 to 700,000 distinct CDR3 sequences, roughly 31% of which appear only once. The amount of total RNA extracted per sample was at least 6 micrograms. Study-level findings and limits: Long-lived donors carried more naive CD4+ cells and greater diversity than aged donors. Across the age range, TCR beta diversity per million T cells fell in a roughly linear way.

This clonotype has ten or more counts. What it recognizes is unknown. The sequencing input was blood. This sequence originates from a woman older than 75 in good health. This chain connects TRBV7-9 to TRBJ2-7; 11 nucleotides match TRBD2. This CDR3 is CASSFTGTSGYEQYF. CDR3 DNA sequence: TGTGCCAGCAGCTTTACCGGGACTAGCGGCTACGAGCAGTACTTC.